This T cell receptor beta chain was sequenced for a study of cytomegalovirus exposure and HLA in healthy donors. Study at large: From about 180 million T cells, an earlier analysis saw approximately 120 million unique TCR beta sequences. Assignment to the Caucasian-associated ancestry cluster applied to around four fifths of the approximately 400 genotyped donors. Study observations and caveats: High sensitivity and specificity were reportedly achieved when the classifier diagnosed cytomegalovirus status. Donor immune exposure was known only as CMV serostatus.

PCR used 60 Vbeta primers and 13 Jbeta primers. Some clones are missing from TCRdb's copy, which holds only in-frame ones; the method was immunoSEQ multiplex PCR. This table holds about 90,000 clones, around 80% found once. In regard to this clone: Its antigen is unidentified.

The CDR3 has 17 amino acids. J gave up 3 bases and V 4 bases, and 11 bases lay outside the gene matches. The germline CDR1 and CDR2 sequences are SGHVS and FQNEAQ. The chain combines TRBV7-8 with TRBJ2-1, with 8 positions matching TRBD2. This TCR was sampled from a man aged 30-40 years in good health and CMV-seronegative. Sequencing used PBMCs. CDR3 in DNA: TGTGCCAGCAGCTCACGTCGGAGCGGGAGACTCTACAATGAGCAGTTCTTC. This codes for CASSSRRSGRLYNEQFF.